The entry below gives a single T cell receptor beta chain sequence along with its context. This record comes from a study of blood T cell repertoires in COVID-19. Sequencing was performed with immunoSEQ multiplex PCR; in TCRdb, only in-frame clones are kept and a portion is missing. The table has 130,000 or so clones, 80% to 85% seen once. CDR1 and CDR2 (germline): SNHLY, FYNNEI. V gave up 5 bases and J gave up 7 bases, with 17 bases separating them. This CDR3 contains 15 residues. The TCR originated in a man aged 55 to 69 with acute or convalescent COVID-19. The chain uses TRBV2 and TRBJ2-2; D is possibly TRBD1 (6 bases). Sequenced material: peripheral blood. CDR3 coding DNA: TGTGCCAGCAGTTATGCCGGGACATCGAACGGGGAGCTGTTTTTT. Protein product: CASSYAGTSNGELFF.